The next 25 T cell receptor beta chains were all read from a single sample in a study of T cell responses to AZD1222 COVID-19 vaccine. Clones were sequenced by immunoSEQ multiplex PCR, and TCRdb holds only the in-frame ones, with some missing. Among about 130,000 clones listed, 92% were seen once. The material was peripheral blood, obtained on day 0 of AZD1222 vaccination. The origin of the receptors is an adult in good health.

V is TRBV11-3 and J is TRBJ2-1; the match to TRBD2 covers 9 bases. The CDR3 loop spans 16 amino acids. The V gene end was trimmed by 1 base and the J gene end by 12 bases; junction bases not matched to a gene: 13. CDR1 SGHNT and CDR2 YENEEA come from the germline V gene. In DNA, the CDR3 is TGTGCCAGCAGCTTAGGAGGTAGCGGGGGAGGTTTTAGGCAGTTCTTC. Its translation is CASSLGGSGGGFRQFF. The variable domain in full, completed from reference TRBV11-3 and TRBJ2-1, reads EAGVVQSPRYKIIEKKQPVAFWCNPISGHNTLYWYLQNLGQGPELLIRYENEEAVDDSQLPKDRFSAERLKGVDSTLKIQPAELGDSAVYLCASSLGGSGGGFRQFFGPGTRLTVL.

The V and J genes are TRBV12-5 and TRBJ2-3; the D gene is possibly TRBD1 (5 bases). The germline V and J ends were trimmed by 1 base and 6 bases, with 17 bases remaining between them. Germline V gives CDR1 LGHNT, CDR2 FRNRAP. This CDR3 has 16 residues. CDR3 coding DNA: TGTGCTAGTGGTTTGGCTCAGGGTTGGGGCGCCGATACGCAGTATTTT. This codes for CASGLAQGWGADTQYF.

This clone appeared once. The chain joins TRBV18 to TRBJ1-5; no firm D call. CDR1 KGHSH and CDR2 LQKENI come from the germline V gene. This CDR3 region has 13 residues. V lost 3 bases to trimming and J lost 3 bases, with 6 bases between them. Here the CDR3 DNA reads TGTGCCAGCTCACCGAGCCACAATCAGCCCCAGCATTTT. Protein sequence: CASSPSHNQPQHF. The entire variable domain, with the rest obtained from reference TRBV18 and TRBJ1-5, is as follows: NAGVMQNPRHLVRRRGQEARLRCSPMKGHSHVYWYRQLPEEGLKFMVYLQKENIIDESGMPKERFSAEFPKEGPSILRIQQVVRGDSAAYFCASSPSHNQPQHFGDGTRLSIL.

This clone appeared once. The genes are TRBV5-4 and TRBJ2-7, with D tentatively TRBD1 or TRBD2 (5 bases each). Deletions cut 0 bases from V and 12 bases from J, with 19 bases between. Germline values: CDR1 SGHNT, CDR2 YYREEE (reference sequence). The CDR3 length is 14 residues. CDR3 region: CASSLDQGSGRRYF. CDR3 DNA: TGTGCCAGCAGCTTGGATCAGGGATCAGGGAGACGGTACTTC.

The chain couples TRBV4-2 to TRBJ2-7; tentatively, D is TRBD1 (6 bases). The CDR3 has 15 amino acids. Trimming removed 2 bases at V and 2 bases at J, with 13 bases between. Per the germline V gene, CDR1 is LGHNA and CDR2 is YNFKEQ. CDR3 protein: CASSQRMGAAYEQYF. CDR3 sequence (DNA): TGTGCCAGCAGCCAAAGAATGGGGGCCGCCTACGAGCAGTACTTC.

The chain uses TRBV12-3 or TRBV12-4 and TRBJ2-7, with a weak D call TRBD1 (5 bases). The CDR3 is 13 amino acids. Trimming removed 4 bases from V and 2 bases from J, with 9 bases in between. The CDR3 sequence: CASSSTETYEQYF. DNA for the CDR3: TGTGCCAGCAGTTCGACAGAGACCTACGAGCAGTACTTC.

The rearrangement links TRBV7-2 to TRBJ1-2; D remains ambiguous. Trimming left V 1 base short and J 4 bases short, with 19 bases between. Germline CDR1 and CDR2: SGHTA and FQGNSA. The CDR3 loop spans 17 amino acids. CDR3 sequence: CASSLVAPLRGFYGYTF. The CDR3 nucleotides are TGTGCCAGCAGCTTAGTGGCCCCACTCAGAGGGTTCTATGGCTACACCTTC.

CDR3 in DNA: TGTGCCAGCAGCACGGGACAGGACTATGGCTACACCTTC. Translation: CASSTGQDYGYTF. V is TRBV3-1 (or the pseudogene TRBV3-2) and J is TRBJ1-2; the match to TRBD1 covers 8 bases. The CDR3 has 13 amino acids. CDR1 is LGHDT and CDR2 is YNNKEL in the germline V gene (reference sequence). The V segment lost 5 bases and the J segment 3 bases; nucleotides outside the gene matches: 2.

This clone occurred many times. The chain couples TRBV4-1 to TRBJ1-6; 7 nucleotides match TRBD1. The CDR3 covers 19 residues. Trimming took 1 base from V and 0 from J; bases not matched to a gene: 9. Germline V gene lookup returns CDR1 MGHRA and CDR2 YSYEKL. CDR3 nucleotides: TGCGCCAGCAGCCAAGCCCGGGACAGACCCGGCTCCTATAATTCACCCCTCCACTTT. Its translation is CASSQARDRPGSYNSPLHF.

The V call is TRBV7-2, the J call TRBJ2-1; D may correspond to TRBD1 or TRBD2 (5 bases each). The CDR3 totals 16 residues. V was pared by 5 bases and J by 4 bases, with 18 bases between. Germline V gives CDR1 SGHTA, CDR2 FQGNSA. CDR3 sequence: CASSHRREGVYNEQFF. As DNA, the CDR3 is TGTGCCAGCAGCCATAGACGGGAAGGGGTTTACAATGAGCAGTTCTTC.

The chain's CDR3 is CASLRERNSYEQYF. CDR3 sequence (DNA): TGTGCCAGCCTCAGAGAGCGCAACTCCTACGAGCAGTACTTC. The chain joins TRBV6-5 to TRBJ2-7; D is ambiguous. CDR3 length equals 14 residues. V was cut by 8 bases and J by 0 bases, with 14 bases left in between. Per the germline V gene, CDR1 is MNHEY and CDR2 is SVGAGI.

The CDR3 sequence is CASSWDQANTGELFF. CDR3 bases: TGTGCCAGCAGCTGGGACCAAGCGAACACCGGGGAGCTGTTTTTT. The V gene is TRBV5-4, the J gene TRBJ2-2; either TRBD1 or TRBD2 may supply D (5 bases each). Germline loops: CDR1 SGHNT, CDR2 YYREEE (reference sequence). V was trimmed by 3 bases and J by 0 bases, leaving 9 bases between them. The CDR3 length is 15 residues.

The chain has TRBV18 and TRBJ1-1; possible D gene TRBD1, 5 bases. Germline V CDR1 and CDR2: KGHSH, LQKENI. V lost 3 bases and J lost 0, with 8 bases in between. The CDR3 is 14 amino acids. Here the CDR3 DNA reads TGTGCCAGCTCACCGGGGGTTGTGAACACTGAAGCTTTCTTT. It specifies CASSPGVVNTEAFF.

V gene TRBV15 combines with J gene TRBJ1-2, with a possible D match to TRBD1 (5 bases). Looked up from germline, CDR1 is LNHNV and CDR2 is YYDKDF (reference sequence). The V end lost 3 bases, the J end lost 2 bases, and 16 bases lay between the germline ends. The CDR3 has 16 amino acids. The CDR3 nucleotides are TGTGCCACCAGCAGGGGCAGACAGCGGGGGAACTATGGCTACACCTTC. It yields the protein CATSRGRQRGNYGYTF.

The V gene is TRBV7-9, the J gene TRBJ2-7, with 11 bases lining up with TRBD2. V shed 7 bases and J 1 base; nucleotides not matched to a gene: 3. CDR1 is SEHNR and CDR2 is FQNEAQ in the germline V gene (reference sequence). The CDR3 has 14 amino acids. CDR3 protein: CASILAGVSYEQYF. CDR3 coding DNA: TGTGCCAGCATACTAGCGGGGGTATCCTACGAGCAGTACTTC.

V usage is TRBV12-3 or TRBV12-4 and J usage is TRBJ1-5; no definite D call. Trimming shortened V by 9 bases and J by 1 base, and 7 bases separated the two germline ends. The CDR3 spans 12 residues. The DNA for the CDR3 is TGTGCCAGTTGTACGAGCAATCAGCCCCAGCATTTT. Protein: CASCTSNQPQHF.

The rearrangement joins TRBV15 to TRBJ2-2, with TRBD2 as a possible D gene (5 bases). There are 18 residues in the CDR3. Trimming removed 5 bases at V and 2 bases at J, with 21 bases between. Germline CDR1 and CDR2: LNHNV and YYDKDF (reference sequence). In nucleotides, the CDR3 is TGTGCCACCAGCCCTTCCTTGCCCGCTAGCCCCAACACCGGGGAGCTGTTTTTT. It is translated as CATSPSLPASPNTGELFF.

The chain employs TRBV10-3 and TRBJ1-5; D remains unclear. Trimming stripped 2 bases from V and 2 bases from J, with 10 bases between. There are 15 residues in the CDR3. The germline V gene encodes CDR1 ENHRY and CDR2 SYGVKD. The CDR3 protein is CAISEGQVGNQPQHF. The DNA for the CDR3 is TGTGCCATCAGTGAGGGTCAGGTAGGCAATCAGCCCCAGCATTTT.

The rearrangement joins TRBV5-1 to TRBJ2-2; 10 bases fit TRBD2. V trimming: 4 bases; J trimming: 1 base; junction bases outside the gene matches: 10. The CDR3 loop spans 18 amino acids. Germline V lookup: CDR1 SGHRS, CDR2 YFSETQ. CDR3 amino acids: CASSPGLRLAGNTGELFF. The CDR3 DNA follows: TGCGCCAGCAGCCCTGGGCTCCGACTAGCGGGGAACACCGGGGAGCTGTTTTTT.

The chain recombines TRBV3-1 (or the pseudogene TRBV3-2) with TRBJ2-3; D unresolved. V lost 0 bases to trimming and J lost 2 bases, with 6 bases between them. Germline CDR1 LGHDT, CDR2 YNNKEL (reference sequence). This CDR3 has 14 residues. The CDR3 loop is CASSQDTSTDTQYF. The CDR3 DNA follows: TGTGCCAGCAGCCAAGACACCTCCACAGATACGCAGTATTTT.

This clone was counted a single time. This rearrangement joins TRBV9 to TRBJ1-2; D uncertain. Per the germline V gene, CDR1 is SGDLS and CDR2 is YYNGEE. Between the trimmed V and J ends, which lost 2 bases and 8 bases, there was a span of 16 bases. The CDR3 contains 14 residues. CDR3 loop: CASSVGPNTEGYTF. Written as DNA, the CDR3 is TGTGCCAGCAGCGTCGGACCGAACACGGAAGGCTACACCTTC.

The chain links TRBV2 to TRBJ1-5; no clear D. CDR3 length: 14 residues. Trimming cost V 5 bases and J 3 bases, with 11 bases left between them. Germline lookup yields CDR1 SNHLY and CDR2 FYNNEI. CDR3 in amino acids: CASSNPRANQPQHF. The CDR3 DNA is TGTGCCAGCAGTAACCCCAGAGCCAATCAGCCCCAGCATTTT.

This clone has only a few counts. The chain joins TRBV2 to TRBJ1-2, with D maybe TRBD1 (5 bases). From germline, CDR1 is SNHLY and CDR2 FYNNEI. Trimming left V 3 bases short and J 6 bases short, with 14 bases between. The CDR3 length is 14 residues. This chain's CDR3 is CASSEGLRHNGYTF. DNA for the CDR3: TGTGCCAGCAGTGAGGGGCTCAGGCATAATGGCTACACCTTC.

V is TRBV24-1 and J is TRBJ2-7; no clear D. The CDR3 spans 15 residues. V was trimmed by 5 bases and J by 0 bases, leaving 13 bases between them. CDR1 and CDR2 from the germline V gene are KGHDR and SFDVKD. The CDR3: CATSAAGAGSYEQYF. For the CDR3, the DNA is TGTGCCACCAGTGCTGCTGGAGCAGGCTCCTACGAGCAGTACTTC.

As DNA, the CDR3 is TGTGCCAGCAGCGCGACAGGGAAAAGCTCCTACGAGCAGTACTTC. Translation gives CASSATGKSSYEQYF. The genes are TRBV5-7 and TRBJ2-7; 7 bases fit TRBD1. TRBV5-7 is designated an ORF whose function remains uncertain. The V and J ends lost 4 bases and 0 bases, in that order; junction bases with no gene match: 7. The CDR3 consists of 15 residues.